Only a few counts were recorded for the clone carrying this T cell receptor (beta chain). What it recognizes is unknown. These data belong to a study of regulatory T cells in long-lasting Graves disease. Findings and caveats of the study: Accuracy might have suffered from few samples. Among persistent patients, a larger number of public clonotypes were shared (about 2,700) than among newly diagnosed patients (roughly 970). Persistent disease was characterized by preferential usage of TRBV28, TRBJ1-2 and TRBJ2-5.

The CDR3 runs to 14 residues. Germline values: CDR1 SGDLS, CDR2 YYNGEE. V was trimmed by 6 bases and J by 4 bases, leaving 16 bases between them. Time point defined: persistent/refractory GD, antithyroid drugs over 5 years with positive TRAb. Generation of the TCR library employed RNA extracted from PBMCs. Construction of TCR beta libraries relied on iRepertoire HTBI primers and on Arm-PCR targeting CDR3 regions. In the original processing: Among the samples, 62 TRBV and around 13 TRBJ segments were identified. TCRdb reprocessed the multiplex PCR reads with MiXCR, giving one entry per CDR3 protein. These V and J calls originate from TCRdb's pipeline instead of the authors' own analysis. The sample includes about 470,000 distinct CDR3 sequences, under 25% seen only once; the top ten take 7.8%.

The sample was peripheral blood mononuclear cells (PBMCs), taken when the disease was refractory, from a patient treated with antithyroid drugs. The TCR sequence derives from a female donor with Graves disease. This chain links TRBV9 with TRBJ1-1, with D perhaps TRBD1 (6 bases). The CDR3: CASTPGGAPTEAFF. As DNA, the CDR3 is TGTGCCAGCACCCCGGGGGGGGCGCCCACTGAAGCTTTCTTT.